This T cell receptor (beta chain) was documented in a study of T cells in Graves' hyperthyroidism and ophthalmopathy. Uncontrolled infection, other autoimmune disease, pregnancy and lactation each barred patients from inclusion. This clonotype came up a few times. Antigen: not known. RNA transcripts served as the template for amplifying TCR beta CDR3 regions. First-round RT-PCR of the TCR CDR3 relied on the HTBI primer set. TCRdb re-derived calls from the multiplex PCR reads in MiXCR, one entry per CDR3 protein. This table holds fewer than 650,000 distinct CDR3 sequences, 11% to 15% found once. V lost 5 bases and J lost 2, with 15 bases in between. The V gene's germline CDR1 is LNHDA and CDR2 SQIVND (reference sequence). The CDR3 is 16 amino acids. Findings of the study overall: Peripheral blood also featured most of the thyroid clonotypes expanded above 0.001.

Sequenced sample: blood. The clonotype was recovered from a woman aged 18-29 years with Graves' ophthalmopathy. The chain uses TRBV19 and TRBJ2-2; a possible D gene is TRBD1 (6 bases). CDR3 bases: TGTGCCAGTAGTCTAGGGGGACCGGACAACACCGGGGAGCTGTTTTTT. This sequence encodes CASSLGGPDNTGELFF.